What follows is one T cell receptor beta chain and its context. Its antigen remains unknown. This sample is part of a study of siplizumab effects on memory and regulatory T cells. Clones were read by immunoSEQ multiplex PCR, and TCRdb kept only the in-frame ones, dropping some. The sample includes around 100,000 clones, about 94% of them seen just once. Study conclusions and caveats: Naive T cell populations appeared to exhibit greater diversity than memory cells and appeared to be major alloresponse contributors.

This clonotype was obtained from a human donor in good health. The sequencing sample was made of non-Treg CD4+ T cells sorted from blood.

The CDR3 reads CASSLGLAVSTDTQYF. CDR3 nucleotides: TGTGCCAGTAGCCTAGGACTAGCGGTTAGCACAGATACGCAGTATTTT. The chain employs TRBV19 and TRBJ2-3; 10 bases fit TRBD2. The CDR3 contains 16 residues. Losses at the gene ends were 6 bases for V and 0 bases for J; bases not matched to a gene: 6. The V gene's germline CDR1 is LNHDA and CDR2 SQIVND (reference sequence).